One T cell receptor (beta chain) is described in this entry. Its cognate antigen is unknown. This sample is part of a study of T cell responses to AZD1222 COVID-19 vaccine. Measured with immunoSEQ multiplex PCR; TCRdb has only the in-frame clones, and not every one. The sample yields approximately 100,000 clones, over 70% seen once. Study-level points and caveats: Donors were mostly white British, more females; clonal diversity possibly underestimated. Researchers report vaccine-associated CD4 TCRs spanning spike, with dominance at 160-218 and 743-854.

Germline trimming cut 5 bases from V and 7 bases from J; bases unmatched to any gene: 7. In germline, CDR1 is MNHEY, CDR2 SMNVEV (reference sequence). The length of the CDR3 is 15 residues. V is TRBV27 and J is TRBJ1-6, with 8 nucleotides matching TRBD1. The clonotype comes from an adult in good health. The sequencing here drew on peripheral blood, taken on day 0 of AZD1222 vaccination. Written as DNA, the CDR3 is TGTGCCAGCAGTCCGCAGGGGGCTCAAAATTCACCCCTCCACTTT. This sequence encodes CASSPQGAQNSPLHF.